The 30 T cell receptor beta chains below all came from one sample that was sequenced in a study of shared clonotypes between healthy human individuals. Some clones are missing from TCRdb's copy, which holds only in-frame ones; the method was immunoSEQ multiplex PCR. The data show 1,400,000 or so clones, approximately 98.5% seen once. The source material was naive CD4+ T cells sorted from blood. Noted subset: CD45RA+ positively selected. The receptors were sampled from a man younger than 40 in good health.

A remark on this clone: The junction differs from germline at one of its ends, possibly a read error. The sample holds other DNA sequences that translate to the same CDR3. The chain carries TRBV11-3 and TRBJ2-1; 10 bases agree with TRBD2. CDR3 size: 14 residues. The germline V gene has CDR1 SGHNT and CDR2 YENEEA. The CDR3 DNA reads as TGTGCTAGCAGCTCCGGGACTAGCGTCACTGAGCAGTTCTTC. Protein product: CASSSGTSVTEQFF.

The chain joins TRBV5-1 to TRBJ1-1, with D unclear. The CDR3 sequence is 15 residues long. Germline CDR1 reads SGHRS; CDR2 reads YFSETQ. The V gene lost 2 bases and the J gene lost 5 bases, with 16 bases spanning the gap. The CDR3 spells CASSFRGRVRTEAFF. The CDR3 nucleotides read TGCGCCAGCAGCTTCCGTGGGAGGGTGAGAACTGAAGCTTTCTTT.

This chain uses TRBV9 with TRBJ2-3, with 14 bases aligning to TRBD2. V dropped 3 bases and J dropped 1; count of bases not matched to a gene: 10. The CDR3 contains 19 residues. Per the germline V gene, CDR1 is SGDLS and CDR2 is YYNGEE. The CDR3 protein is CASSASGTSGRRRTDTQYF. Here the CDR3 DNA reads TGTGCCAGCAGCGCCTCCGGGACTAGCGGGAGACGGCGCACAGATACGCAGTATTTT.

The V gene is TRBV5-6, the J gene TRBJ1-5, with 7 positions matching TRBD1. CDR3 length: 14 residues. Trimming took 5 bases from V and 10 from J; bases not matched to a gene: 12. Germline V lookup: CDR1 SGHDT, CDR2 YYEEEE. The CDR3 DNA is TGTGCCAGCAGAATGGACAGGCCCCAGGGCCCCCAGCATTTT. Translated, it gives CASRMDRPQGPQHF. The whole variable domain, remainder taken from reference TRBV5-6 and TRBJ1-5, is DAGVTQSPTHLIKTRGQQVTLRCSPKSGHDTVSWYQQALGQGPQFIFQYYEEEERQRGNFPDRFSGHQFPNYSSELNVNALLLGDSALYLCASRMDRPQGPQHFGDGTRLSIL.

Details on this clone: The identical CDR3 is also encoded by other nucleotide sequences in the sample. This chain connects TRBV5-6 to TRBJ1-1, with unresolved D. V lost 0 bases and J 1 base, leaving 4 bases between the germline ends. The CDR3 consists of 13 residues. Germline loops: CDR1 SGHDT, CDR2 YYEEEE. CDR3 coding DNA: TGTGCCAGCAGCTTGGGCAGGAACACTGAAGCTTTCTTT. This encodes CASSLGRNTEAFF.

This chain connects TRBV18 to TRBJ2-2; unclear D gene. CDR3 length: 15 amino acids. The germline V and J ends were trimmed by 4 bases and 1 base, with 10 bases remaining between them. CDR1 is KGHSH, CDR2 LQKENI, per germline. The CDR3 is CASSLNSRNTGELFF. Written as DNA, the CDR3 is TGTGCCAGCTCACTAAACAGTAGGAACACCGGGGAGCTGTTTTTT.

Here the CDR3 reads CASSPRQAPGGNTIYF. The DNA of the CDR3 is TGTGCCAGCTCACCCCGCCAGGCGCCGGGTGGAAACACCATATATTTT. The chain couples TRBV18 to TRBJ1-3, with D unresolved. The CDR3 contains 16 residues. The V and J ends lost 3 bases and 3 bases respectively, with 15 bases between them. Germline CDR1 KGHSH, CDR2 LQKENI.

This sequence joins TRBV4-3 and TRBJ2-1; 7 positions agree with TRBD2. The V gene's germline CDR1 is LGHNA and CDR2 YSLEER. This CDR3 contains 16 residues. The ends lost 0 bases at V and 2 bases at J; junction bases unmatched: 4. CDR3 in amino acids: CASSQDAGTTYNEQFF. DNA of the CDR3: TGCGCCAGCAGCCAAGATGCGGGGACTACCTACAATGAGCAGTTCTTC.

The gene calls are TRBV14 and TRBJ2-7; 9 nucleotides line up with TRBD2. The CDR3 is 16 amino acids. Trimming took 5 bases from V and 4 from J; bases not matched to a gene: 12. Germline CDR1 is SGHDN and CDR2 is FVKESK. CDR3 in amino acids: CASSASKQAGGYEQYF. The DNA of the CDR3 is TGTGCCAGCAGCGCATCTAAACAAGCGGGGGGTTACGAGCAGTACTTC.

The rearrangement uses TRBV30 and TRBJ2-1; D unclear. The CDR3 has 13 amino acids. Germline CDR1 and CDR2: GTSNPN and SVGIG (reference sequence). The germline V and J ends were trimmed by 0 bases and 4 bases, with 7 bases remaining between them. The CDR3 region is CAWSVWGYNEQFF. DNA of the CDR3: TGTGCCTGGAGTGTTTGGGGATACAATGAGCAGTTCTTC.

The chain couples TRBV5-4 to TRBJ2-7; 11 bases map to TRBD2. This CDR3 comprises 15 residues. The germline V gene has CDR1 SGHNT and CDR2 YYREEE (reference sequence). V gave up 0 bases and J gave up 2 bases; unmatched junction bases: 1. For the CDR3, the DNA is TGTGCCAGCAGCTTGGTGACTAGCGGGGCCTACGAGCAGTACTTC. It is translated as CASSLVTSGAYEQYF.

The chain recombines TRBV11-2 with TRBJ2-1; D remains unclear. CDR1 is SGHAT, CDR2 FQNNGV, per germline. The CDR3 spans 16 residues. Trimming stripped 1 base from V and 2 bases from J, with 12 bases between. The CDR3 loop is CASSLVGSMPYNEQFF. The CDR3 DNA follows: TGTGCCAGCAGCTTAGTAGGCTCCATGCCCTACAATGAGCAGTTCTTC.

The chain has TRBV5-1 and TRBJ2-2, with 8 nucleotides matching TRBD2. Germline-derived CDR1 and CDR2 are SGHRS and YFSETQ. The CDR3 loop spans 15 amino acids. V lost 2 bases to trimming and J lost 4 bases; unmatched junction nucleotides: 4. The CDR3 region is CASSFPAGATGELFF. For the CDR3, the DNA is TGCGCCAGCAGCTTCCCAGCGGGGGCCACCGGGGAGCTGTTTTTT.

The DNA of the CDR3 is TGTGCCAGCAGCTTAGGTTCTAGTGAGGCAGATACGCAGTATTTT. It specifies CASSLGSSEADTQYF. The chain uses TRBV7-6 and TRBJ2-3; the D is unclear. The CDR3 sequence is 15 residues long. Trimming removed 1 base from V and 4 bases from J, with 12 bases in between. CDR1 SGHVS and CDR2 FNYEAQ come from the germline V gene.

This sequence joins TRBV6-4 and TRBJ1-5; the D is unclear. CDR1 and CDR2 from the germline V gene are MRHNA and SNTAGT. V lost 2 bases and J lost 0, with 20 bases in between. The CDR3 loop spans 19 amino acids. CDR3 in DNA: TGTGCCAGCAGTGACAAGGTCTGGGAATACCGTGATAGCAATCAGCCCCAGCATTTT. This sequence encodes CASSDKVWEYRDSNQPQHF.

This rearrangement joins TRBV4-1 to TRBJ2-1, with 7 bases aligning to TRBD2. This CDR3 contains 16 residues. Germline V gene sequence: CDR1 MGHRA, CDR2 YSYEKL. After removal of 0 bases from V and 8 bases from J, the junction contained 10 bases not matched to a gene. The CDR3 DNA reads TGCGCCAGCAGCCAAGAGGTGGCTAGCGGTCTCTATGAGCAGTTCTTC. Protein product: CASSQEVASGLYEQFF.

The chain couples TRBV2 to TRBJ2-3, with D possibly being TRBD2 (5 bases). Germline CDR1 and CDR2: SNHLY and FYNNEI. The V and J ends lost 3 bases and 3 bases respectively, with 16 bases between them. The CDR3 consists of 16 residues. CDR3 bases: TGTGCCAGCAGTGATATAGGTGGTAGGAGGACAGATACGCAGTATTTT. It translates to CASSDIGGRRTDTQYF. Together with reference TRBV2 and TRBJ2-3, the CDR3 gives the full variable domain: EPEVTQTPSHQVTQMGQEVILRCVPISNHLYFYWYRQILGQKVEFLVSFYNNEISEKSEIFDDQFSVERPDGSNFTLKIRSTKLEDSAMYFCASSDIGGRRTDTQYFGPGTRLTVL.

The CDR3 coding sequence is TGTGCCAGCAGCTTAGGGGCAGGGGGGAGCAATCAGCCCCAGCATTTT. This gives the protein CASSLGAGGSNQPQHF. This chain links TRBV11-2 with TRBJ1-5, with 7 bases lining up with TRBD1. CDR3 length: 16 amino acids. Germline V gives CDR1 SGHAT, CDR2 FQNNGV. Trimming at V came to 1 base and at J to 1 base, leaving 4 bases not matched to a gene.

The chain recombines TRBV5-1 with TRBJ1-1; no reliable D call. The V end lost 0 bases, the J end lost 4 bases, and 13 bases lay between the germline ends. Germline V gene data show CDR1 as SGHRS and CDR2 as YFSETQ. The CDR3 contains 15 residues. CDR3 nucleotide sequence: TGCGCCAGCAGCTTGGAGGGAGCTCGGATCACTGAAGCTTTCTTT. Protein sequence: CASSLEGARITEAFF. Supplemented by reference TRBV5-1 and TRBJ1-1, the full variable domain reads KAGVTQTPRYLIKTRGQQVTLSCSPISGHRSVSWYQQTPGQGLQFLFEYFSETQRNKGNFPGRFSGRQFSNSRSEMNVSTLELGDSALYLCASSLEGARITEAFFGQGTRLTVV.

The chain combines TRBV7-8 with TRBJ1-3; maybe TRBD1 (6 bases). The germline V and J ends were trimmed by 5 bases and 0 bases, with 14 bases remaining between them. The CDR3 extends over 16 amino acids. Germline-derived CDR1 and CDR2 are SGHVS and FQNEAQ. CDR3 loop: CASSAGAAHSGNTIYF. In DNA, the CDR3 is TGTGCCAGCAGCGCAGGGGCCGCGCACTCTGGAAACACCATATATTTT.

The rearrangement uses TRBV2 and TRBJ2-7; D is unresolved. V was cut by 4 bases and J by 3 bases, with 13 bases left in between. This CDR3 spans 14 amino acids. Germline values: CDR1 SNHLY, CDR2 FYNNEI. The CDR3 sequence is CASSGRQAVYEQYF. The CDR3 coding sequence is TGTGCCAGCAGTGGAAGACAAGCCGTCTACGAGCAGTACTTC.

CDR3 DNA: TGTGCCAGTAGTTATGGCCTGGTAGCCTACGAGCAGTACTTC. Its protein product is CASSYGLVAYEQYF. The chain has TRBV19 and TRBJ2-7; D unresolved. CDR1 and CDR2 from the germline V gene are LNHDA and SQIVND (reference sequence). There are 14 residues in the CDR3. Trimming left V 5 bases short and J 2 bases short, with 13 bases between.

This clone appeared a single time. The chain employs TRBV5-1 and TRBJ2-5; tentative D call: TRBD2 (6 bases). The germline CDR1 and CDR2 sequences are SGHRS and YFSETQ. Trimming removed 0 bases from V and 4 bases from J, with 16 bases in between. The CDR3 runs to 16 residues. The CDR3 here is CASSLAERGVGETQYF. In DNA, the CDR3 is TGCGCCAGCAGCTTGGCCGAACGCGGGGTAGGAGAGACCCAGTACTTC.

This clone showed up just once. The V call is TRBV2, the J call TRBJ2-1; D is possibly TRBD1 or TRBD2 (5 bases each). Trimming removed 7 bases at V and 6 bases at J, with 16 bases between. Germline V gives CDR1 SNHLY, CDR2 FYNNEI. CDR3 size: 14 residues. DNA of the CDR3: TGTGCCAGCAAGGGGAGAGGAGGTGGCAATGAGCAGTTCTTC. It yields the protein CASKGRGGGNEQFF.

The sample holds one count of this clone. V is TRBV5-1 and J is TRBJ2-5, with 14 bases that match TRBD2. Germline values: CDR1 SGHRS, CDR2 YFSETQ. The CDR3 covers 17 residues. The J segment lost 5 bases and the V segment lost 4 bases, leaving 10 bases of the junction unmatched. CDR3 in DNA: TGCGCCAGCAGCGCCCGACTAGCGGGAGGGCCGCGGGAGACCCAGTACTTC. Translated: CASSARLAGGPRETQYF.

The chain is built from TRBV19 and TRBJ1-2; a possible D gene is TRBD1 (5 bases). V lost 3 bases and J 5 bases, leaving 13 bases between the germline ends. This CDR3 spans 14 amino acids. CDR1 LNHDA and CDR2 SQIVND come from the germline V gene (reference sequence). In DNA, the CDR3 is TGTGCCAGTAGTATTTCGGCAGGGATTTATGGCTACACCTTC. Its translation is CASSISAGIYGYTF.

The chain employs TRBV5-1 and TRBJ2-7; the D is unclear. Trimming stripped 1 base from V and 7 bases from J, with 15 bases between. Germline-derived CDR1 and CDR2 are SGHRS and YFSETQ. The CDR3 spans 14 residues. The CDR3 region is CASSLLPPEDEQYF. The CDR3 nucleotides are TGCGCCAGCAGCTTGTTACCTCCCGAGGATGAGCAGTACTTC.

V gene TRBV7-2 combines with J gene TRBJ1-2, with D possibly matching TRBD1 (6 bases). CDR1 SGHTA and CDR2 FQGNSA come from the germline V gene. The length of the CDR3 is 13 residues. V lost 5 bases to trimming and J lost 6 bases, with 13 bases between them. As DNA, the CDR3 is TGTGCCAGCAGCCAAGGGGGTATCCATGGCTACACCTTC. Its protein product is CASSQGGIHGYTF. Supplemented by reference TRBV7-2 and TRBJ1-2, the full variable domain reads GAGVSQSPSNKVTEKGKDVELRCDPISGHTALYWYRQSLGQGLEFLIYFQGNSAPDKSGLPSDRFSAERTGGSVSTLTIQRTQQEDSAVYLCASSQGGIHGYTFGSGTRLTVV.

The chain uses TRBV6-1 and TRBJ2-3, with D possibly being TRBD1 or TRBD2 (5 bases each). Germline CDR1 and CDR2: MNHNS and SASEGT. Trimming removed 6 bases from V and 1 base from J, with 8 bases in between. The CDR3 covers 13 residues. In nucleotides, the CDR3 is TGTGCCAGCAGAAGGGACGGCACAGATACGCAGTATTTT. This codes for CASRRDGTDTQYF.

V usage is TRBV9 and J usage is TRBJ2-5; D unresolved. Germline lookup yields CDR1 SGDLS and CDR2 YYNGEE. The V and J ends lost 0 bases and 5 bases respectively, with 14 bases between them. The CDR3 consists of 15 residues. CDR3 in DNA: TGTGCCAGCAGCGTAGCAGGCGTGGCCGCCGAGACCCAGTACTTC. Amino acid sequence: CASSVAGVAAETQYF.